The source of this T cell receptor beta chain is a study of CD8 T cells in ankylosing spondylitis. TCRdb used MiXCR to reprocess the 5' RACE reads, holding one entry per CDR3 protein. Here the sample spans around 300,000 distinct CDR3 sequences, roughly 15% being singletons. J lost 0 bases, V lost 4 bases, and 14 bases had no gene match. Looked up from germline, CDR1 is ENHRY and CDR2 is SYGVKD. CDR3 length: 19 amino acids. V gene TRBV10-3 combines with J gene TRBJ2-3; TRBD2 agrees at 9 bases. The sequence was collected from a male donor with ankylosing spondylitis or in good health (not recorded which). Sequencing was carried out using blood, either unsorted or a sorted T cell fraction (not recorded which). CDR3 bases: TGTGCCATCAGTGTAACCCTAGCGGGAAACGGCCTTAGCACAGATACGCAGTATTTT. Its translation is CAISVTLAGNGLSTDTQYF.